Detailed here is one T cell receptor (beta chain). Trimming shortened V by 2 bases and J by 6 bases, and 20 bases separated the two germline ends. Germline V gene lookup returns CDR1 SGHRS and CDR2 YFSETQ. The CDR3 has 16 amino acids. This sample is drawn from a study of T-cell reconstitution after alpha-beta-depleted transplantation in children. The TCRbeta library was prepared with unique molecular identifiers. TCRdb itself ran the PCR reads through MiXCR, one entry per CDR3 protein. The table lists over 150,000 distinct CDR3 sequences, over 5.5% of them singletons. The TCR comes from a human donor who donated a stem cell graft to a child with Wiskott-Aldrich syndrome. The V call is TRBV5-1, the J call TRBJ1-2; a weak D match, TRBD1 (6 bases). Here the sequenced sample was PBMCs from the stem cell graft donor, taken from the stem cell graft. CDR3 residues: CASSLPLQGPGDGYTF. As DNA, the CDR3 is TGCGCCAGCAGCTTACCACTCCAGGGGCCGGGGGATGGCTACACCTTC. Variable domain in full (rest from reference TRBV5-1 and TRBJ1-2): KAGVTQTPRYLIKTRGQQVTLSCSPISGHRSVSWYQQTPGQGLQFLFEYFSETQRNKGNFPGRFSGRQFSNSRSEMNVSTLELGDSALYLCASSLPLQGPGDGYTFGSGTRLTVV.